This entry features one T cell receptor beta chain sequence. The antigen remains unidentified. This sample stems from a study of T cell responses to AZD1222 COVID-19 vaccine. General study points: With two AZD1222 doses given, Spike-specific TCR breadth and depth both rose.

Some clones are missing from TCRdb's copy, which holds only in-frame ones; the method was immunoSEQ multiplex PCR. This table holds roughly 99,000 clones, under 95% found once. The sequenced sample was peripheral blood, obtained 28 days after the second AZD1222 dose. This receptor was taken from an adult who received the AZD1222 COVID-19 vaccine.

The CDR3 bases are TGTGCCAGCAGCTCTTATCACCAGCAACAAGAGACCCAGTACTTC. Translation: CASSSYHQQQETQYF. This chain uses TRBV7-9 with TRBJ2-5; D gene uncertain. This CDR3 region has 15 residues. V dropped 4 bases and J dropped 2 bases, with 14 bases sitting between them. Germline V gene data show CDR1 as SEHNR and CDR2 as FQNEAQ (reference sequence).